Listed below are T cell receptor beta chains from one sample, sequenced in a study of blood T cell repertoires in COVID-19. Only in-frame clones appear in the TCRdb table, and some are missing; sequencing was by immunoSEQ multiplex PCR. The sample contains roughly 700,000 clones, 80% to 90% of which appear only once. The material sequenced was peripheral blood. Receptor source: a woman aged 18-29 years with acute or convalescent COVID-19. CDR3s include the opening cysteine and the closing phenylalanine or tryptophan. A D gene is named only where the DNA matches it firmly. The listing skips clone size in some rows; elsewhere it reads once, few, many or a size class.

V: TRBV7-8
size: -
J: TRBJ2-1
D: -
DNA: TGTGCCAGCAGCCCCCGGCGGGACGGATACAATGAGCAGTTCTTC
CDR3: CASSPRRDGYNEQFF

V: TRBV5-8
size: -
J: TRBJ1-1
D: -
DNA: TGTGCCAGCAGCTTGCGGGTCAGGGAAAGGAGAAACACTGAAGCTTTCTTT
CDR3: CASSLRVRERRNTEAFF

V: TRBV6-5
size: once
J: TRBJ1-2
D: -
DNA: TGTGCCAGCAGTTACTCCTATAAGGGGGGGCGGAGTGGCTACACCTTC
CDR3: CASSYSYKGGRSGYTF

V: TRBV6-5
size: once
J: TRBJ1-1
D: -
DNA: TGTGCCAGCGCGAAACTCTATACTGAAGCTTTCTTT
CDR3: CASAKLYTEAFF

V: TRBV27
size: -
J: TRBJ1-3
D: TRBD1
DNA: TGTGCCAGCAACCGGGACAGGGTAGAAGAAAACACCATATATTTT
CDR3: CASNRDRVEENTIYF

V: TRBV4-3
size: -
J: TRBJ2-1
D: -
DNA: TGCGCCAGCAGCCAAGATGTCGGCAATGAGCAGTTCTTC
CDR3: CASSQDVGNEQFF

V: TRBV19
size: -
J: TRBJ2-7
D: -
DNA: TGTGCCAGTACCAGGTCTCCCTACGAGCAGTACTTC
CDR3: CASTRSPYEQYF

V: TRBV19
size: -
J: TRBJ2-1
D: TRBD2
DNA: TGTGCCAGTAGTTTGGGAGGGAGCGGCCCCAGCAGTGAGCAGTTCTTC
CDR3: CASSLGGSGPSSEQFF

V: TRBV25-1
size: -
J: TRBJ1-1
D: -
DNA: TGTGCCAGCAGTGAATGGGGGGGGAACACTGAAGCTTTCTTT
CDR3: CASSEWGGNTEAFF

V: TRBV27
size: -
J: TRBJ1-2
D: TRBD1
DNA: TGTGCCAGCAGTTACCTAACAAAAGGACAGGCTAACTATGGCTACACCTTC
CDR3: CASSYLTKGQANYGYTF

V: TRBV5-1
size: -
J: TRBJ1-4
D: -
DNA: TGCGCCAGCAGCTTGGAGGGGGATACTAATGAAAAACTGTTTTTT
CDR3: CASSLEGDTNEKLFF

V: TRBV7-9
size: -
J: TRBJ1-1
D: -
DNA: TGTGCCAGCAACCTCGACCCCAGCGAGGTTGAAGCTTTCTTT
CDR3: CASNLDPSEVEAFF

V: TRBV18
size: -
J: TRBJ1-5
D: -
DNA: TGTGCCAGCTCACGGGGGACTGACGAAGGACCCCAGCATTTT
CDR3: CASSRGTDEGPQHF

V: TRBV9
size: -
J: TRBJ2-7
D: -
DNA: TGTGCCAGCACCCTAGAGGACTGGGCCTACGAGCAGTACTTC
CDR3: CASTLEDWAYEQYF

V: TRBV6-6
size: -
J: TRBJ1-3
D: TRBD1
DNA: TGTGCCAGCAGTTACTCCCCAACAGGGGCTGGAAACACCATATATTTT
CDR3: CASSYSPTGAGNTIYF

V: TRBV7-8
size: -
J: TRBJ2-1
D: -
DNA: TGTGCCAGCAGCCCGCGCTACAATGAGCAGTTCTTC
CDR3: CASSPRYNEQFF

V: TRBV6-4
size: -
J: TRBJ2-3
D: TRBD2
DNA: TGTGCCAGCAGCCCCTCGCGGGGGGCCACAGATACGCAGTATTTT
CDR3: CASSPSRGATDTQYF

V: TRBV19
size: -
J: TRBJ2-2
D: -
DNA: TGTGCCAGTAGCCGGGGACAGAACACCGGGGAGCTGTTTTTT
CDR3: CASSRGQNTGELFF

V: TRBV5-4
size: few
J: TRBJ1-1
D: -
DNA: TGTGCCAGCAGCTCCCCCGGCGGGGGGGCGACTGAAGCTTTCTTT
CDR3: CASSSPGGGATEAFF

V: TRBV19
size: -
J: TRBJ1-1
D: TRBD1
DNA: TGTGCCAGTAGTAATAGGGGGCGCGGCGCTGAAGCTTTCTTT
CDR3: CASSNRGRGAEAFF

V: TRBV14
size: few
J: TRBJ1-1
D: -
DNA: TGTGCCAGCAGCCTCATGAACACTGAAGCTTTCTTT
CDR3: CASSLMNTEAFF

V: TRBV28
size: -
J: TRBJ2-7
D: -
DNA: TGTGCCAGCAGTTTATTGTCTGGGCCGTACGAGCAGTACTTC
CDR3: CASSLLSGPYEQYF

V: TRBV30
size: -
J: TRBJ1-1
D: -
DNA: TGTGCCTGGAGTGTGAGGTCGGGGTCCGGGTCCACTGAAGCTTTCTTT
CDR3: CAWSVRSGSGSTEAFF

V: TRBV29-1
size: -
J: TRBJ1-2
D: TRBD1
DNA: TGCAGCGTGGTTAGACAGGGTGGTGGAGTGGATGGCTACACCTTC
CDR3: CSVVRQGGGVDGYTF

V: TRBV7-2
size: -
J: TRBJ2-3
D: -
DNA: TGTGCCAGCAGTCCACAGGGAAGACGTCCAGATACGCAGTATTTT
CDR3: CASSPQGRRPDTQYF

V: TRBV29-1
size: -
J: TRBJ1-2
D: TRBD1
DNA: TGCAGCGTTAGACAGGGGGATGGCTACACCTTC
CDR3: CSVRQGDGYTF

V: TRBV6-2/TRBV6-3
size: once
J: TRBJ1-2
D: -
DNA: TGTGCCAGCAGTTATTTCCGGGGTTTCTATGGCTACACCTTC
CDR3: CASSYFRGFYGYTF

V: TRBV5-1
size: -
J: TRBJ2-2
D: -
DNA: TGCGCCAGCCGGAGACAGGACTACACCGGGGAGCTGTTTTTT
CDR3: CASRRQDYTGELFF

V: TRBV28
size: -
J: TRBJ1-4
D: -
DNA: TGTGCCAGCAGACCCCTCGACGGGTTTAATGAAAAACTGTTTTTT
CDR3: CASRPLDGFNEKLFF

V: TRBV19
size: -
J: TRBJ1-2
D: TRBD1
DNA: TGTGCCAGTAGTTTAACAGGGGTCATCTATGGCTACACCTTC
CDR3: CASSLTGVIYGYTF

V: TRBV12-3/TRBV12-4
size: -
J: TRBJ1-2
D: TRBD1
DNA: TGTGCCAGCCGGACAGGGTTGAAAGATGGCTACACCTTC
CDR3: CASRTGLKDGYTF

V: TRBV5-6
size: -
J: TRBJ1-5
D: -
DNA: TGTGCCAGCAGCTTGAGAGGGTGGGAGGGCAATCAGCCCCAGCATTTT
CDR3: CASSLRGWEGNQPQHF

V: TRBV5-5
size: -
J: TRBJ1-1
D: TRBD1
DNA: TGTGCCAGCAGCCCCCAAGGGGGAGTGACAGGGAGGACTGAAGCTTTCTTT
CDR3: CASSPQGGVTGRTEAFF

V: TRBV7-9
size: -
J: TRBJ1-5
D: -
DNA: TGTGCCAGCAGCTTAGGGAGAGCCCCGAATCAGCCCCAGCATTTT
CDR3: CASSLGRAPNQPQHF

V: TRBV7-2
size: few
J: TRBJ1-1
D: -
DNA: TGTGCCAGCAGCTTCTTAGTGGGAGGAGCTTTCTTT
CDR3: CASSFLVGGAFF

V: TRBV7-9
size: -
J: TRBJ2-1
D: TRBD1
DNA: TGTGCCAGCACCCCAAAGAACCGGGACAGGGGGCACATAGCATACAATGAGCAGTTCTTC
CDR3: CASTPKNRDRGHIAYNEQFF

V: TRBV12-5
size: -
J: TRBJ1-4
D: -
DNA: TGTGCTAGTGGTTTGTGGGCGACTAATGAAAAACTGTTTTTT
CDR3: CASGLWATNEKLFF

V: TRBV5-4
size: once
J: TRBJ1-1
D: TRBD1
DNA: TGTGCCAGCAGCATCCGCCTACGGTGGGGACAGCAAAACACTGAAGCTTTCTTT
CDR3: CASSIRLRWGQQNTEAFF

V: TRBV30
size: -
J: TRBJ1-4
D: -
DNA: TGTGCCTGGAGTGGGACTTCAACTAATGAAAAACTGTTTTTT
CDR3: CAWSGTSTNEKLFF

V: TRBV18
size: -
J: TRBJ2-3
D: TRBD1
DNA: TGTGCCAGCTCACTCAGACAGGGGCTAGACACAGATACGCAGTATTTT
CDR3: CASSLRQGLDTDTQYF

V: TRBV5-1
size: -
J: TRBJ2-6
D: -
DNA: TGCGCCAGCAGTAAGGAGGAGGGAACTGGGGCCAACGTCCTGACTTTC
CDR3: CASSKEEGTGANVLTF